The 12 T cell receptor beta chains presented below share a single source sample, sequenced in a study of shared clonotypes between healthy human individuals (dated by TCRdb to the early 2020s). The protocol used for the library was the immunoSEQ multiplex PCR assay. As stored in TCRdb, this immuneACCESS dataset retains in-frame rearrangements with V and J assigned. A fraction of the clones does not appear; measured against another copy, unresolved V genes explain less than half of the discrepancy, and the remainder lacks a known reason. Recorded for this sample are roughly 2.6 million clones; approximately 92% of them occurred a single time. The ten largest clones represent 0.14% of the sample. The specimen sequenced was naive CD4+ T cells sorted from blood. In light of the paper, this sample's cell subset or site label describes: CD45RA+ positively selected. These receptor sequences come from a man younger than 35 in good health.

The V gene is TRBV6-6, the J gene TRBJ2-7; 9 positions match TRBD1. This CDR3 comprises 16 residues. Trimming cost V 6 bases and J 1 base; bases outside gene matches: 10. Germline loops: CDR1 MNHNY, CDR2 SVGAGI (reference sequence). The CDR3 bases are TGTGCCAGCAGAGCGTCCGGGACAGGGTATTCCTACGAGCAGTACTTC. Its translation is CASRASGTGYSYEQYF.

In regard to this clone: Other DNA sequences of this sample code for an identical CDR3. The CDR3 is CASSLAGPQETQYF. CDR3 DNA: TGTGCCAGCAGTTTAGCGGGCCCCCAAGAGACCCAGTACTTC. The chain employs TRBV28 and TRBJ2-5; tentatively, D is TRBD2 (5 bases). V was cut by 2 bases and J by 1 base, with 8 bases left in between. Per germline, CDR1 MDHEN and CDR2 SYDVKM. The CDR3 contains 14 residues. Together with reference TRBV28 and TRBJ2-5, the CDR3 gives the full variable domain: DVKVTQSSRYLVKRTGEKVFLECVQDMDHENMFWYRQDPGLGLRLIYFSYDVKMKEKGDIPEGYSVSREKKERFSLILESASTNQTSMYLCASSLAGPQETQYFGPGTRLLVL.

The rearrangement links TRBV10-3 to TRBJ2-6; D is unclear. Germline V gene lookup returns CDR1 ENHRY and CDR2 SYGVKD. The CDR3 length is 15 residues. Deletions cut 6 bases from V and 0 bases from J, with 9 bases between. The CDR3 sequence is CAIRAASSGANVLTF. CDR3 DNA: TGTGCCATCAGAGCAGCCTCCTCTGGGGCCAACGTCCTGACTTTC.

The rearrangement joins TRBV30 to TRBJ1-2; a weak D match, TRBD1 (6 bases). Germline V gene data show CDR1 as GTSNPN and CDR2 as SVGIG (reference sequence). Trimming took 3 bases from V and 6 from J, leaving 17 bases between them. The CDR3 length is 14 residues. The CDR3, as DNA: TGTGCCTGGAGGGATCCTCAGGGGTATAATGGCTACACCTTC. Translation: CAWRDPQGYNGYTF.

The chain employs TRBV6-5 and TRBJ2-1, with TRBD2 matching 7 bases. V lost 6 bases and J lost 9; bases outside the gene matches: 14. This CDR3 has 15 amino acids. From germline, CDR1 is MNHEY and CDR2 SVGAGI. The CDR3 DNA sequence: TGTGCCAGCAGAAGACGGGGGGTGCCGGGGAGTGAGCAGTTCTTC. Protein: CASRRRGVPGSEQFF.

This chain connects TRBV11-2 to TRBJ1-2; no clear D gene. This CDR3 has 13 residues. CDR1 SGHAT and CDR2 FQNNGV come from the germline V gene. Trimming took 4 bases from V and 3 from J, leaving 9 bases between them. In DNA form, the CDR3 reads TGTGCCAGCAGCTCACGGGTTCACTATGGCTACACCTTC. It codes for CASSSRVHYGYTF.

V and J are TRBV11-3 and TRBJ2-1; 10 bases line up with TRBD2. J was trimmed by 6 bases and V by 6 bases; bases with no gene match: 5. Germline CDR1 and CDR2: SGHNT and YENEEA. The CDR3 has 14 amino acids. The CDR3 DNA reads TGTGCCAGCAGGAGCGGGGGGGAGTCCAATGAGCAGTTCTTC. It is translated as CASRSGGESNEQFF.

This chain uses TRBV14 with TRBJ2-1; 11 bases match TRBD2. V was pared by 0 bases and J by 1 base, with 11 bases of the junction left unmatched. The CDR3 consists of 20 residues. Germline V CDR1 and CDR2: SGHDN, FVKESK. CDR3: CASSQDWGLAAAFSYNEQFF. For the CDR3, the DNA is TGTGCCAGCAGCCAAGACTGGGGACTAGCGGCAGCGTTTTCCTACAATGAGCAGTTCTTC.

The V and J genes are TRBV28 and TRBJ1-2; 7 nucleotides agree with TRBD1. The CDR3 totals 14 residues. V trimming: 5 bases; J trimming: 4 bases; junction bases outside the gene matches: 7. CDR1 MDHEN and CDR2 SYDVKM come from the germline V gene. The CDR3 nucleotides are TGTGCCAGCAGTAACCTCGGACAGGTCTATGGCTACACCTTC. It specifies CASSNLGQVYGYTF.

This clone came up once. This sequence joins TRBV10-2 and TRBJ2-1, with 12 bases aligning to TRBD2. The CDR3 is 13 amino acids. The germline CDR1 and CDR2 sequences are WSHSY and SAAADI. J gave up 12 bases and V 4 bases, and 4 bases lay outside the gene matches. CDR3 residues: CASSAILAGGQFF. CDR3 bases: TGCGCCAGCAGTGCCATACTAGCGGGAGGGCAGTTCTTC.

The chain joins TRBV2 to TRBJ1-2, with TRBD1 matching over 7 bases. CDR3 length: 14 amino acids. Losses at the gene ends were 6 bases for V and 6 bases for J; bases not matched to a gene: 10. CDR1 is SNHLY, CDR2 FYNNEI, per germline. Here the CDR3 reads CASSRTQGGDGYTF. In DNA, the CDR3 is TGTGCCAGCAGCCGAACCCAGGGGGGGGATGGCTACACCTTC. Drawing the rest from reference TRBV2 and TRBJ1-2, the complete variable domain is EPEVTQTPSHQVTQMGQEVILRCVPISNHLYFYWYRQILGQKVEFLVSFYNNEISEKSEIFDDQFSVERPDGSNFTLKIRSTKLEDSAMYFCASSRTQGGDGYTFGSGTRLTVV.

The V gene is TRBV6-6, the J gene TRBJ2-7; D is possibly TRBD1 (6 bases). The DNA end lines up better with TRBJ2-5; the J call may be wrong. The germline V gene encodes CDR1 MNHNY and CDR2 SVGAGI (reference sequence). This CDR3 region has 14 residues. CDR3 residues: CASSYPDSQETQYF. In DNA, the CDR3 is TGTGCCAGCAGTTACCCGGACAGTCAAGAGACCCAGTACTTC.